The present entry profiles one T cell receptor (beta chain) with its context. Its cognate antigen has yet to be identified. The sample holds no much larger clone one base away, and base qualities are not on file. Deletion took 3 bases off V and 1 base off J, with a span of 4 bases between the germline ends. Counted from cysteine to phenylalanine, this CDR3 has 13 amino acids. The only DNA kept is the CDR3, 39 bases in frame from the first base. TCRbeta CDR3 regions were amplified from genomic DNA by means of the immunoSEQ Assay, a bias-controlled multiplex PCR. Under the source paper's analysis protocol: The number of nucleated cells in each sample was estimated by amplification of reference gene primers within the assay. To quantify the absolute abundance of each unique TCRbeta CDR3 rearrangement, sequence reads were collapsed and filtered. For each sample, productive Simpson clonality was calculated as the square root of Simpson's diversity index over productive rearrangements. In TCRdb, the immuneACCESS table is reduced to in-frame sequences with V and J assigned. These tables do not hold every clone; where another copy was compared, an unresolved V gene accounts for under half, and the others remain unexplained. V and J calls and clone size are as listed in that table; D and trimming were resolved from the DNA. The sample has approximately 90,000 clones on record, approximately 88% of them singletons. The ten largest clones capture approximately 0.5% of the sample.

Whole blood was collected in K2EDTA tubes by collaborating institutions according to the institutions' own protocols. For TCRbeta analysis, collaborators shipped samples as frozen whole blood, isolated PBMCs, or DNA extracted from either of those sample types. This entry comes from a study of blood T cell repertoires in COVID-19 (dated by TCRdb to about 2020). General notes on the study: Samples covering the acute and convalescent phases of COVID-19 were provided by collaborators in the United States, Italy and Spain. The material from the prospective study consisted of cDNA or gDNA derived from T cells, B-cell-depleted T cells, or PBMCs. The dataset comprised deeply sampled blood TCRbeta repertoires from subjects exposed to, actively infected with, or recovered from COVID-19. A freely available public database, intended as a resource for researchers studying the immune response to SARS-CoV-2, is where the repertoires were released. Samples were obtained from the ongoing ImmuneRACE study (first 160 participants) and from about 1,300 subjects provided by 6 global collaborators. Sample metadata almost always included a de-identified subject ID, COVID-19 status, age in years and sex. Where available, HLA class I and class II types were taken from metadata supplied by the sample provider and were not determined by assay-based typing.

Here is what the overall study found, with its caveats: The amount of clinical and demographic metadata varied by source and participant and was provided uncurated.

In this chain, TRBV12-3 or TRBV12-4 is recombined with TRBJ1-5, with no D gene named confidently. The sequence was obtained from a man aged 60 to 75 with acute or convalescent COVID-19. The material sequenced was peripheral blood. CDR3 sequence: CASSLRSNQPQHF. The base sequence is TGTGCCAGCAGTTTGCGGAGCAATCAGCCCCAGCATTTT.